This note documents a single T cell receptor beta chain sequence. Its antigen is currently unknown. The data originate from a study of shared clonotypes between healthy human individuals. The length of the CDR3 is 16 residues. Germline values: CDR1 SGHDT, CDR2 YYEEEE. Germline trimming cut 2 bases from V and 10 bases from J; bases unmatched to any gene: 14. Study results and limitations: Non-shared clonotypes had lower generation probabilities than those shared by all four donors. Relative to memory subsets, naive subsets generally showed larger estimated richness.

The material for each subset, its genomic DNA, was split evenly across several immunoSEQ plates. The method was immunoSEQ multiplex PCR; TCRdb's version includes in-frame clones alone and lacks a portion of them. The sample holds 2 million to 2.5 million clones, about 95% seen once. Selected positively for CCR7 and CD45RO-negative, naive CD8 cells excluded terminally differentiated effector memory CD45RA+ cells. This chain links TRBV5-6 with TRBJ2-1; 8 bases agree with TRBD1. The receptor was derived from a man between 18 and 29 years old in good health. The sequenced sample was naive CD8+ T cells sorted from blood. CDR3 sequence reads: CASSLLASGGAGEQFF. The CDR3 nucleotides are TGTGCCAGCAGCTTACTGGCGTCAGGGGGCGCAGGGGAGCAGTTCTTC. Drawing the rest from reference TRBV5-6 and TRBJ2-1, the complete variable domain is DAGVTQSPTHLIKTRGQQVTLRCSPKSGHDTVSWYQQALGQGPQFIFQYYEEEERQRGNFPDRFSGHQFPNYSSELNVNALLLGDSALYLCASSLLASGGAGEQFFGPGTRLTVL.